This T cell receptor (beta chain) was recovered during a study of T cell changes during pregnancy in multiple sclerosis. Using immunoSEQ multiplex PCR, the repertoire was profiled, and TCRdb retains in-frame clones only, with some absent. The table has tens of thousands of clones, approximately 92% seen once. The sequence was obtained from a female donor with multiple sclerosis, enrolled in a pregnancy study. Sequenced material: CD8+ T cells from peripheral blood mononuclear cells, taken after pregnancy.

This chain's CDR3 is CASSQEQGAVQPQHF. CDR3 DNA: TGCGCCAGCAGCCAAGAACAGGGGGCAGTGCAGCCCCAGCATTTT. The chain links TRBV4-3 to TRBJ1-5, with 9 bases that match TRBD1. Trimming took 0 bases from V and 7 from J; bases not matched to a gene: 4. Germline CDR1 reads LGHNA; CDR2 reads YSLEER. The CDR3 is made up of 15 amino acids.